The source of this T cell receptor (beta chain) is a study of vaccination and CD4 T cells after COVID-19. Per the germline V gene, CDR1 is MNHEY and CDR2 is SMNVEV (reference sequence). The CDR3 is 15 amino acids. Trimming shortened V by 4 bases and J by 2 bases, and 13 bases separated the two germline ends. Specified treatment: roughly nine-day PBMC culture with coronavirus spike peptide pools or control peptides (ViraFEST assay). Worth noting for this clonotype: As yet, its antigen is unknown.

The Oncomine TCR Beta short-read assay sequenced DNA from cultured CD4+ T cells. One entry per CDR3 protein results from TCRdb running MiXCR on the PCR reads. The table records about 12,000 distinct CDR3 sequences, 62% of them present only once. The receptor comes from a human donor who had recovered from COVID-19. The chain links TRBV27 to TRBJ2-3; no definite D call. Sequencing was done on a sample of CD4+ T cells from blood, cultured in vitro. CDR3 sequence: CASSSNGVFTDTQYF. As DNA, the CDR3 is TGTGCCAGCAGTTCAAATGGGGTCTTCACAGATACGCAGTATTTT.